One sample yielded the 21 T cell receptor beta chains listed below, sequenced in a study of regulatory dendritic cells for organ transplantation. Clones were sequenced by immunoSEQ multiplex PCR, and TCRdb holds only the in-frame ones, with some missing. Altogether roughly 8,500 clones are present, approximately 67% being singletons, with the ten largest covering about 3.5%. Their antigens remain unidentified. CFSE-labeled sorted T cells met regulatory or mature dendritic cells for 5 to 6 days. Sequences were obtained from memory CD4+ T cells from blood cultured with dendritic cells. Stated subset: CD45RO+ memory T cells. The receptors were gathered from a human donor in good health.

The V and J genes are TRBV6-5 and TRBJ1-5, with TRBD1 matching 8 bases. Trimming cost V 6 bases and J 5 bases; bases outside gene matches: 9. This CDR3 is 15 amino acids long. Germline CDR1 MNHEY, CDR2 SVGAGI. The CDR3 here is CASRTEQGGDQPQHF. The CDR3 DNA is TGTGCCAGCAGAACCGAACAGGGGGGAGATCAGCCCCAGCATTTT.

V usage is TRBV5-1 and J usage is TRBJ1-1; tentatively, D is TRBD1 (5 bases). V was trimmed by 4 bases and J by 1 base, leaving 14 bases between them. CDR3 length: 15 residues. CDR1 and CDR2 (germline): SGHRS, YFSETQ. CDR3 sequence: CASSGGTTGNTEAFF. The CDR3 bases are TGCGCCAGCAGCGGGGGGACTACTGGGAACACTGAAGCTTTCTTT.

The J gene is TRBJ2-2, the V gene TRBV4-3, with D tentatively TRBD1 (6 bases). The V gene's germline CDR1 is LGHNA and CDR2 YSLEER. This CDR3 has 16 residues. V dropped 4 bases and J dropped 0 bases, with 12 bases sitting between them. The chain's CDR3 is CASSPWDTTNTGELFF. The CDR3 DNA reads TGCGCCAGCAGCCCGTGGGACACAACGAACACCGGGGAGCTGTTTTTT.

The chain joins TRBV6-5 to TRBJ1-5; D possibly corresponds to TRBD1 (5 bases). The V and J ends lost 4 bases and 7 bases respectively, with 14 bases between them. The CDR3 runs 14 residues. The germline V gene has CDR1 MNHEY and CDR2 SVGAGI. This CDR3 is CASSSQGQGQPQHF. CDR3 nucleotide sequence: TGTGCCAGCAGTTCTCAGGGCCAAGGGCAGCCCCAGCATTTT.

The sample holds a few counts of this clone. The chain carries TRBV7-2 and TRBJ1-1, with a tentative D call TRBD1 (6 bases). V was trimmed by 3 bases and J by 1 base, leaving 6 bases between them. The length of the CDR3 is 13 residues. The germline V gene encodes CDR1 SGHTA and CDR2 FQGNSA. For the CDR3, the DNA is TGTGCCAGCAGCTTGGGGGCGAACACTGAAGCTTTCTTT. It translates to CASSLGANTEAFF.

This chain joins TRBV28 and TRBJ1-2; maybe TRBD1 (5 bases). The CDR3 contains 14 residues. CDR1 is MDHEN and CDR2 is SYDVKM in the germline V gene. V lost 6 bases and J lost 4, with 15 bases in between. The CDR3 spells CASRLYQGIYGYTF. The CDR3 DNA follows: TGTGCCAGCAGGCTTTATCAGGGCATCTATGGCTACACCTTC.

This chain connects TRBV5-1 to TRBJ2-7; TRBD2 is a possible D gene (7 bases). V shed 1 base and J shed 0 bases, with 11 bases lying between them. Germline CDR1 SGHRS, CDR2 YFSETQ. The CDR3 is 15 amino acids. CDR3 in amino acids: CASSLRGGGSYEQYF. The CDR3 DNA is TGCGCCAGCAGCTTGCGAGGGGGGGGCTCCTACGAGCAGTACTTC.

J is TRBJ1-1 and V is TRBV7-9; no reliable D call. Deletions cut 3 bases from V and 5 bases from J, with 7 bases between. CDR1 and CDR2 (germline): SEHNR, FQNEAQ (reference sequence). This CDR3 is built from 12 residues. CDR3 nucleotides: TGTGCCAGCAGCTTTTCCGGGACTGAAGCTTTCTTT. This translates into CASSFSGTEAFF.

The rearrangement uses TRBV5-6 and TRBJ1-2, with 10 bases aligning to TRBD1. Unmatched junction bases numbered 5, after V lost 4 bases and J lost 8 bases. The CDR3 loop spans 13 amino acids. CDR1 is SGHDT and CDR2 is YYEEEE in the germline V gene. The CDR3 coding sequence is TGTGCCAGCAGCATCGGGACAGGGGACGGCTACACCTTC. It encodes CASSIGTGDGYTF. Combining the CDR3 with reference TRBV5-6 and TRBJ1-2 gives the whole variable domain DAGVTQSPTHLIKTRGQQVTLRCSPKSGHDTVSWYQQALGQGPQFIFQYYEEEERQRGNFPDRFSGHQFPNYSSELNVNALLLGDSALYLCASSIGTGDGYTFGSGTRLTVV.

The chain joins TRBV10-3 to TRBJ1-5; 7 bases map to TRBD1. Trimming removed 8 bases from V and 5 bases from J; junction bases left unmatched: 3. The CDR3 loop spans 12 amino acids. Germline V gives CDR1 ENHRY, CDR2 SYGVKD. DNA for the CDR3: TGTGCCATCGGGGACAGCTATCAGCCCCAGCATTTT. Its protein is CAIGDSYQPQHF.

The rearrangement uses TRBV29-1 and TRBJ1-2; a possible D gene is TRBD1 (5 bases). This CDR3 region has 13 residues. Per germline, CDR1 SQVTM and CDR2 ANQGSEA. Trimming left V 4 bases short and J 7 bases short, with 16 bases between. The CDR3 DNA follows: TGCAGCGTTGTGGCAGGGACCGGGGGTGGCTACACCTTC. Protein: CSVVAGTGGGYTF.

This clone came up a few times. The chain combines TRBV29-1 with TRBJ2-1; 10 bases are a match to TRBD1. Trimming cost V 3 bases and J 6 bases; bases outside gene matches: 5. CDR3 length equals 14 residues. Per the germline V gene, CDR1 is SQVTM and CDR2 is ANQGSEA. CDR3 nucleotides: TGCAGCGTTGACCGGGACAGGGGATTCAATGAGCAGTTCTTC. This sequence encodes CSVDRDRGFNEQFF.

The chain couples TRBV2 to TRBJ2-1; the match to TRBD2 covers 13 bases. Losses at the gene ends were 5 bases for V and 11 bases for J; bases not matched to a gene: 6. The CDR3 length is 14 residues. Germline V gives CDR1 SNHLY, CDR2 FYNNEI. CDR3 sequence reads: CASSLRTSGGKQFF. In nucleotides, the CDR3 is TGTGCCAGCAGTCTACGGACTAGCGGGGGCAAGCAGTTCTTC.

V and J are TRBV5-4 and TRBJ2-3, with D hard to call. Trimming removed 0 bases at V and 2 bases at J, with 7 bases between. This CDR3 contains 14 residues. The germline V gene has CDR1 SGHNT and CDR2 YYREEE (reference sequence). CDR3 bases: TGTGCCAGCAGCTTGGCACAGAACACAGATACGCAGTATTTT. It specifies CASSLAQNTDTQYF.

The chain employs TRBV6-1 and TRBJ1-2; D gene unclear. The CDR3 covers 16 residues. V shed 2 bases and J shed 0 bases, with 13 bases lying between them. CDR1 is MNHNS, CDR2 SASEGT, per germline. The chain's CDR3 is CASSETNRRANYGYTF. Here the CDR3 DNA reads TGTGCCAGCAGTGAAACGAATCGTAGAGCTAACTATGGCTACACCTTC.

By share of the sample, this clone is medium-sized (0.01 to 0.1%). This sequence joins TRBV4-2 and TRBJ1-2, with 7 bases lining up with TRBD1. J was trimmed by 4 bases and V by 0 bases; bases with no gene match: 5. The CDR3 has 15 residues. Per the germline V gene, CDR1 is LGHNA and CDR2 is YNFKEQ. CDR3 protein: CASSQDLAGGYGYTF. CDR3 sequence (DNA): TGTGCCAGCAGCCAAGATCTCGCAGGGGGCTATGGCTACACCTTC.

J is TRBJ1-1 and V is TRBV7-2; D not resolved. The CDR3 has 13 residues. Trimming pared 6 bases from V and 4 bases from J, leaving 12 bases between. In germline, CDR1 is SGHTA, CDR2 FQGNSA. The CDR3 DNA is TGTGCCAGCAGATTTGCGGTCCTCACTGAAGCTTTCTTT. It yields the protein CASRFAVLTEAFF.

This rearrangement joins TRBV19 to TRBJ1-4; D unresolved. The V gene's germline CDR1 is LNHDA and CDR2 SQIVND (reference sequence). This CDR3 region has 16 residues. V shed 7 bases and J shed 4 bases, with 19 bases lying between them. CDR3 sequence: CASIDSFSNFNEKLFF. Written as DNA, the CDR3 is TGTGCCAGTATAGACTCTTTTTCGAATTTTAATGAAAAACTGTTTTTT.

V is TRBV9 and J is TRBJ2-2, with a tentative D call TRBD2 (6 bases). This CDR3 is 13 amino acids long. CDR1 is SGDLS, CDR2 YYNGEE, per germline. V was trimmed by 3 bases and J by 6 bases, leaving 9 bases between them. CDR3 coding DNA: TGTGCCAGCAGCGGCGGGGTCCCCGGGGAGCTGTTTTTT. Translated, it gives CASSGGVPGELFF.

The chain joins TRBV10-3 to TRBJ2-3, with D possibly matching TRBD2 (6 bases). The CDR3 runs 12 residues. Germline CDR1 is ENHRY and CDR2 is SYGVKD. V was pared by 10 bases and J by 4 bases, with 12 bases between. The CDR3 DNA is TGTGCCAGCCTCGGGGGAGCAGATACGCAGTATTTT. Its translation is CASLGGADTQYF.

The CDR3 reads CATSRSQGMNTEAFF. DNA for the CDR3: TGTGCCACCAGCAGATCCCAGGGGATGAACACTGAAGCTTTCTTT. This sequence joins TRBV15 and TRBJ1-1, with D possibly being TRBD1 (6 bases). V lost 2 bases, J lost 0 bases, and 10 bases lay in between. Per germline, CDR1 LNHNV and CDR2 YYDKDF (reference sequence). The CDR3 runs 15 residues. The full variable domain, completed using reference TRBV15 and TRBJ1-1, is DAMVIQNPRYQVTQFGKPVTLSCSQTLNHNVMYWYQQKSSQAPKLLFHYYDKDFNNEADTPDNFQSRRPNTSFCFLDIRSPGLGDTAMYLCATSRSQGMNTEAFFGQGTRLTVV.